This TCR beta chain stems from a study of cytotoxic CD8 clonotypes in ibrutinib-treated CLL. General study results and limits: Under treatment, the uncommon public clonotypes either contracted or remained stable. Before falling back toward baseline at progression, clonality had risen at the time of ibrutinib response.

With regard to this clone: Its target is unknown.

The length of the CDR3 is 12 residues. Germline V gene sequence: CDR1 LGHNA, CDR2 YNFKEQ. V lost 4 bases to trimming and J lost 4 bases, with 7 bases between them. The method was immunoSEQ multiplex PCR; TCRdb's version includes in-frame clones alone and lacks a portion of them. Of 300,000 or so clones in the sample, around 66% were seen once. The gene calls are TRBV4-2 and TRBJ2-5, with a weak D call TRBD2 (5 bases). The sequence came from a human donor with chronic lymphocytic leukemia. Sequencing was performed on PBMCs, taken after 36 months of ibrutinib treatment. In nucleotides, the CDR3 is TGTGCCAGCAGCCCCGAGGGAGAGACCCAGTACTTC. Its translation is CASSPEGETQYF.